What follows describes a single TCR beta chain. A clone one base away is much larger, so this may be a read error. The data stem from a study of tumor-infiltrating lymphocytes in primary liver carcinoma. CDR3 length: 13 amino acids. Germline V gene sequence: CDR1 SGHVS, CDR2 FQNEAQ. RNA and DNA were co-extracted from about 19-30 mg of unsorted bulk tissue. Priming with a constant-region primer yielded TCR beta cDNA from around 0.45 ug total RNA. Three nested multiplex PCR rounds, a slightly modified ARM-PCR method, built the TCR beta libraries. TRBV1-TRBV30 forward primers paired with a C-beta reverse primer were used in the first two PCR rounds, which ran roughly 10 cycles each. TCRdb called the multiplex PCR reads again in MiXCR, with one record for every CDR3 protein. The table includes under 150,000 distinct CDR3 sequences, approximately 71% detected once.

This clonotype was sampled from a woman in her sixties with primary liver carcinoma and hepatitis B virus infection. The V gene is TRBV7-8, the J gene TRBJ1-1, with D hard to call. The sample consisted of tumor-adjacent normal liver tissue. The CDR3 coding sequence is TGTGTCAGCAGCTTAAGCCTGAACACTGAAGCTTTCTTT. This gives the protein CVSSLSLNTEAFF.